A selection of T cell receptor beta chains follows, all from one sample in a study of human T cells and chemical hapten exposure. TCRdb reprocessed the RACE reads via MiXCR and lists one record per CDR3 protein. The table includes 300,000 to 400,000 distinct CDR3 sequences, about 7% detected once. The specimen was whole blood, collected in connection with sensitization to the hapten diphenylcyclopropenone (DPC). The receptors shown here come from a woman in her late teens or twenties with alopecia areata. Some clones in this sample may be carry-over from other donors' samples. CDR3s include the opening cysteine and the closing phenylalanine or tryptophan. A D gene is named only where the DNA matches it firmly. The size entry is marked missing in some rows and otherwise reads once, few, many or a size class.

j_call clone_size v_call d_call cdr3_aa cdr3_nt
TRBJ1-1 few TRBV6-2/TRBV6-3 TRBD1 CASSLLTGGTEAFF TGTGCCAGCAGTTTATTGACAGGGGGCACTGAAGCTTTCTTT
TRBJ2-3 . TRBV12-3/TRBV12-4 TRBD1 CASRLQGTVTDTQYF TGTGCCAGCAGACTACAGGGGACCGTCACAGATACGCAGTATTTT
TRBJ1-2 few TRBV4-3 . CASSQDPPGAGNRYTF TGCGCCAGCAGCCAAGATCCTCCCGGGGCGGGGAACCGCTACACCTTC
TRBJ2-7 . TRBV27 . CATLGGGSYEQYF TGTGCCACCCTAGGGGGGGGATCCTACGAGCAGTACTTC
TRBJ2-7 many TRBV6-2/TRBV6-3 TRBD1 CASVPPGTGRYEQYF TGTGCCAGCGTCCCCCCCGGGACAGGGAGGTACGAGCAGTACTTC
TRBJ2-4 . TRBV29-1 . CSVVPGSKNIQYF TGCAGCGTTGTACCGGGTTCCAAAAACATTCAGTACTTC
TRBJ2-3 . TRBV29-1 . CSVWSGGIADTQYF TGCAGCGTGTGGTCGGGGGGCATTGCAGATACGCAGTATTTT
TRBJ2-7 few TRBV6-2/TRBV6-3 TRBD1 CASTQGDEQYF TGTGCCAGCACCCAGGGGGACGAGCAGTACTTC
TRBJ2-7 . TRBV6-5 TRBD1 CASGRTGYEQYF TGTGCCAGCGGACGGACAGGCTACGAGCAGTACTTC
TRBJ2-3 few TRBV7-6 TRBD2 CASSLELAGAPPTDTQYF TGTGCCAGCAGCTTAGAACTAGCGGGGGCCCCCCCTACGGATACGCAGTATTTT
TRBJ2-3 many TRBV27 . CASNPPDSEQDTQYF TGTGCCAGCAATCCCCCGGACAGCGAGCAGGATACGCAGTATTTT
TRBJ2-3 . TRBV27 . CASRETNTDTQYF TGTGCCAGCAGGGAGACGAACACAGATACGCAGTATTTT
TRBJ2-7 . TRBV20-1 . CSARDEARHPSYEQYF TGCAGTGCTAGAGATGAGGCGAGGCACCCCTCCTACGAGCAGTACTTC
TRBJ1-2 few TRBV29-1 . CSGRTGTNYGYTF TGCAGCGGCCGAACCGGGACCAACTATGGCTACACCTTC
TRBJ1-2 few TRBV29-1 . CSVVAAGTYGYTF TGCAGCGTTGTGGCGGCTGGGACCTATGGCTACACCTTC
TRBJ2-3 many TRBV11-2 . CASSLLFWGAKDTQYF TGTGCCAGCAGCTTATTATTTTGGGGGGCGAAAGATACGCAGTATTTT
TRBJ1-2 many TRBV29-1 . CSVGGRSPNYGYTF TGCAGCGTTGGCGGCAGGAGTCCTAACTATGGCTACACCTTC
TRBJ1-2 . TRBV20-1 . CSASPTEGYTF TGCAGTGCTTCCCCGACAGAGGGCTACACCTTC
TRBJ2-4 many TRBV4-2 TRBD2 CASSQDPSGTKNIQYF TGTGCCAGCAGCCAAGATCCTAGCGGGACCAAAAACATTCAGTACTTC
TRBJ1-4 few TRBV29-1 . CSVVDLEGGEKLFF TGCAGCGTTGTAGATTTGGAGGGAGGTGAAAAACTGTTTTTT
TRBJ2-1 few TRBV10-3 . CAISDRGEQFF TGTGCCATCAGTGACCGGGGTGAGCAGTTCTTC
TRBJ2-5 . TRBV7-2 . CASSRSNQETQYF TGTGCCAGCAGCCGCAGTAACCAAGAGACCCAGTACTTC
TRBJ1-2 many TRBV12-3/TRBV12-4 . CASSLLTDYGYTF TGTGCCAGCAGTTTACTGACAGACTATGGCTACACCTTC
TRBJ2-3 . TRBV3-1 . CASSQSGTPDTQYF TGTGCCAGCAGCCAGAGCGGGACACCAGATACGCAGTATTTT
TRBJ1-2 few TRBV20-1 . CSAHNSGGYTF TGCAGTGCTCACAACTCGGGAGGCTACACCTTC
TRBJ2-1 many TRBV29-1 . CSVEVQGTYNEQFF TGCAGCGTTGAGGTCCAGGGGACCTACAATGAGCAGTTCTTC
TRBJ2-5 few TRBV2 TRBD1 CASSTGVETQYF TGTGCCAGTAGCACAGGGGTAGAGACCCAGTACTTC
TRBJ2-7 . TRBV6-1 TRBD1 CASTPGQGDEQYF TGTGCCAGCACTCCGGGACAGGGGGACGAGCAGTACTTC